The subject of this entry is one T cell receptor beta chain. As yet, its antigen is unknown. Trimming at V came to 2 bases and at J to 5 bases, leaving 10 bases not matched to a gene. Germline CDR1 is MNHEY and CDR2 is SMNVEV (reference sequence). The length of the CDR3 is 17 residues. This entry is derived from a study of Ad26.COV2.S vaccination and SARS-CoV-2 variants. Sequenced by immunoSEQ multiplex PCR; TCRdb stores in-frame clones only, minus some. The data hold 450,000 to 550,000 clones, with about 88% observed a single time. Findings and caveats of the study: Possibly, TCR breadth and depth analyses underestimated total T cell responses. Vaccine recipients and placebo recipients showed similar non-spike TCR breadth. Considerable breadth of spike-specific CD8+ and CD4+ T cell responses has reportedly been documented following vaccination.

Treatment in this sample: 15 to 20 received Ad26.COV2.S at low or high dose, single or two shots; about five received placebo; per-sample allocation not given. The samples date from day 63 after the first vaccine or placebo injection. A Boston donor was an adult aged 18-55 years. V is TRBV27 and J is TRBJ2-2; 8 bases fit TRBD1. The TCR comes from a person between 18 and 65 years old who received the Ad26.COV2.S COVID-19 vaccine or a placebo. The sample in question was peripheral blood, obtained in a trial of Ad26.COV2.S vaccine versus placebo. CDR3 in amino acids: CASSLATGAVRTGELFF. CDR3 sequence (DNA): TGTGCCAGCAGTTTAGCGACAGGGGCTGTTAGAACCGGGGAGCTGTTTTTT.